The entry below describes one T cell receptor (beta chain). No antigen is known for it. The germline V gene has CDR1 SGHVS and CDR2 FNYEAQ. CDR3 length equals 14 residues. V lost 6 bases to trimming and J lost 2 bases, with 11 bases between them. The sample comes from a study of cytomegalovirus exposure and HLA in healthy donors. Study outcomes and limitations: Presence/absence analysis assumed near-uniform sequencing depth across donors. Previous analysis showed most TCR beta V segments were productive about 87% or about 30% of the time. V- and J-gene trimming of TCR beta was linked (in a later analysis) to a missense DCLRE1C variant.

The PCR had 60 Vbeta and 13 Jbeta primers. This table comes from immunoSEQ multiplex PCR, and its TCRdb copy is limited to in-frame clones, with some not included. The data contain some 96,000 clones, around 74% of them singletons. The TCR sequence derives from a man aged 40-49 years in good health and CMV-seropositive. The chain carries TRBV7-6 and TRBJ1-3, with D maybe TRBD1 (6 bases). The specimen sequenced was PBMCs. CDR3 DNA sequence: TGTGCCAGCAGTCTGACAGGAGCTGGAAACACCATATATTTT. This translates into CASSLTGAGNTIYF. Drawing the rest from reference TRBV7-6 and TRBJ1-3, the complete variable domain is GAGVSQSPRYKVTKRGQDVALRCDPISGHVSLYWYRQALGQGPEFLTYFNYEAQQDKSGLPNDRFSAERPEGSISTLTIQRTEQRDSAMYRCASSLTGAGNTIYFGEGSWLTVV.